The entry below gives a single T cell receptor (beta chain) sequence along with its context. What it binds is unknown. CDR3 length: 16 amino acids. The germline CDR1 and CDR2 sequences are SGHRS and YFSETQ. The V segment lost 0 bases and the J segment 5 bases; nucleotides outside the gene matches: 7. Samples underwent the assay at deep level. Approximately 220 ng DNA, 30,000 or so T cell genomes, went into each sorted-subset replicate PCR. Assay used: immunoSEQ multiplex PCR; TCRdb lists only in-frame clones, some missing. The sample has 2 million to 3 million clones; more than 85% are singletons. This specimen comes from a study of shared clonotypes between healthy human individuals. Study outcomes and limitations: Roughly 5% of naive CD4 clonotypes were common to four donors. In contrast to clonotypes shared by all four donors, non-shared clonotypes had lower generation probabilities.

V usage is TRBV5-1 and J usage is TRBJ2-5; 10 bases align to TRBD2. The sequencing sample was made of naive CD4+ T cells from PBMCs. The subset: CD45RA+ positively selected. This TCR derives from a man between 18 and 35 years old in good health. Some clones in this sample may be carry-over from other donors' samples. The CDR3, as DNA: TGCGCCAGCAGCTTGGTACCTAGCGGGAGCTACGAGACCCAGTACTTC. It translates to CASSLVPSGSYETQYF.